The entry below describes one T cell receptor beta chain. Its antigen is still unknown. No much larger clone exists at a distance of one base, and base qualities are not known. To be included, a participant needed at least one PBMC sample from before ART initiation plus at least two post-ART samples. All participants with HIV were treated in the United States of America. Before DNA extraction, cryopreserved samples of roughly 0.85-10 million PBMC were thawed and washed. At the time of the earliest PBMC sample, participants with HIV were aged between about 20 and 54 years. Per participant, PBMC samples came from 1-4 timepoints prior to ART initiation and 2-8 timepoints following ART initiation, for a median of 7 samples. Serial HIV viral load, CD4+ T-cell count, ART history and demographic data were obtained for every participant. Genomic DNA was extracted from unsorted PBMC with a Qiagen kit on a QIAcube, with processing performed in batches of 12 samples.

The data belong to a study of long-term antiretroviral therapy in people with HIV (dated by TCRdb to the early 2020s). For the study in its entirety: The earliest samples were collected about a decade before the 2015 WHO recommendation for immediate ART, when ART was typically delayed until CD4 counts fell. A retrospective serial study tested whether ART initiation and durable HIV suppression were associated with changes in peripheral blood TRB repertoire composition and diversity. From some 28 adults with confirmed HIV infection, the cohort provided some 200 cryopreserved PBMC samples, gathered serially across a mean of around 6 years (range 1-12). About 35% of the 30 participants with HIV were female. No cross-contamination during QIAcube processing was seen in test extractions of a monoclonal T-cell line run alongside around 31 polyclonal samples. Study-level results and caveats: Since PBMC availability was limited, sequencing covered only the TCR beta chain, with no alpha chain pairing. No data were available on ART adherence, viral resistance or therapy changes, limiting inferences about post-ART repertoire changes. A significant increase in TRB diversity was found to be associated with ART initiation, although TRB diversity was observed to remain significantly below that of transplant donor controls even after long-term ART. HIV repertoires had narrower CDR3 length ranges than controls, and the network structure suggested an antigen-experienced repertoire that shifted only slightly toward naive after ART. Expanded TRB clones identified before ART initiation dominated the repertoire at all time points, although this dominance fluctuated and declined in many PLHIV after ART. Samples dated from the mid-2000s to the late 2010s, and the ART regimens used may be less effective than current ones. Unsorted PBMC were profiled instead of sorted CD4+ and CD8+ T cells because pre-ART samples had limited cell numbers.

The immunoSEQ hsTCRB v3.0 assay was used at survey level resolution to sequence the TRB variable region. The targeted TRB sequencing depth was 40,000-50,000 T-cell genomes per sample. TRB libraries were pooled and sequenced on an Illumina MiSeq using a v3 150-cycle kit. The authors' pipeline ran thus. Analysis of repertoires was carried out in R inside a reproducible Nextflow workflow spanning QC, data transformation and analysis. Custom analyses were implemented in LymphoSeq2, an R package for AIRR-Seq data exploration. A few samples that yielded fewer than 5000 total TRB sequences were excluded, so that approximately 170 HIV repertoires were analyzed. Of the approximately 190 retained HIV repertoires, approximately 57 were collected before and more than 120 after ART initiation. Repertoires were downsampled to 5000 TRB nucleotide sequences, and summary statistics were averaged over 100 downsampling iterations. Only TRB sequences with CDR3 regions of at least seven amino acids were retained for analysis. Two measures captured diversity: a Shannon entropy-derived clonality score and the Gini coefficient. In the repertoire networks, any two of the top 5000 CDR3 amino acid sequences were connected whenever the two sequences differed by an edit distance of one. GLIPH2 predicted antigen specificity groups and MHC restriction for TRB CDR3 amino acid sequences. To flag known associations with CMV, EBV, HIV or tissue antigens, CDR3 amino acid sequences were compared against VDJdb and McPAS-TCR. Pre-ART, post-ART and control groups were compared with Wilcoxon signed-rank tests and Holm-Bonferroni correction. The table comes from immuneACCESS by way of TCRdb, which keeps in-frame sequences with V and J called. Part of the clones is missing from these tables; in studies checked, under half for an unresolved V gene and the rest for unknown reasons. V, J and clone size are taken as reported in that table, and D and trimming were inferred from the DNA itself. Here the sample has roughly 28,000 clones; about 89% occur a single time. The ten biggest clones cover approximately 4% of the sample.

Reading from cysteine to phenylalanine, the CDR3 counts 14 amino acids. Solely the CDR3 DNA is kept, with 42 bases framed from the first base. The germline V end is reduced by 0 bases and the J end by 3 bases; junction bases left unmatched: 2. As encoded in the germline V gene, CDR1 is SGHDT while CDR2 is YYEEEE. The sequence was obtained from a man aged 18 to 30 with HIV. This receptor chain uses TRBV5-6 and TRBJ2-7, and 8 junction bases match TRBD2. Here the sequenced sample was unsorted PBMCs, taken 3.1 years after starting antiretroviral therapy. The CDR3 protein: CASSLGLARYEQYF. The nucleotide sequence reads as follows: TGTGCCAGCAGCTTGGGACTAGCGCGCTACGAGCAGTACTTC.